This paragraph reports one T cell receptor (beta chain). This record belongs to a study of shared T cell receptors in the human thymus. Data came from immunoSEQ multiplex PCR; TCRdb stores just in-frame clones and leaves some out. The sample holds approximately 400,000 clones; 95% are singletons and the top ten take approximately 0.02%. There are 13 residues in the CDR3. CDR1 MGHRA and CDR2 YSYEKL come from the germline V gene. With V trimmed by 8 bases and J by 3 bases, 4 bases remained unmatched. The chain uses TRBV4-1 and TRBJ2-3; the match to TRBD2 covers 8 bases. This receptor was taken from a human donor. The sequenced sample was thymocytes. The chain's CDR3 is CASGVAGTDTQYF. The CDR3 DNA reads TGCGCCAGCGGGGTAGCGGGAACAGATACGCAGTATTTT.